What follows describes a single TCR beta chain. As yet, its antigen is unknown. Other DNA sequences of this sample code for an identical CDR3. This sample is part of a study of cytotoxic CD8 clonotypes in ibrutinib-treated CLL. In germline, CDR1 is SGHRS, CDR2 YFSETQ. Trimming took off 0 bases at V and 2 bases at J, with 8 bases between the two ends. This CDR3 contains 14 residues. Study conclusions and caveats: Before falling back toward baseline at progression, clonality had risen at the time of ibrutinib response.

This table comes from immunoSEQ multiplex PCR, and its TCRdb copy is limited to in-frame clones, with some not included. Seen here are some 200,000 clones, 79% observed once, and the top ten hold roughly an eighth. Genomic DNA in an amount of approximately 2.2 micrograms was extracted from cryopreserved PBMCs and used for the preparation of TCR beta libraries. The V call is TRBV5-1, the J call TRBJ1-1; a possible D gene is TRBD1 (5 bases). This clonotype was sampled from a human donor with chronic lymphocytic leukemia. Source: PBMCs, taken after 12 months of ibrutinib treatment. The CDR3 nucleotides read TGCGCCAGCAGCTTGGGGGGCGGAAACACTGAAGCTTTCTTT. This encodes CASSLGGGNTEAFF.